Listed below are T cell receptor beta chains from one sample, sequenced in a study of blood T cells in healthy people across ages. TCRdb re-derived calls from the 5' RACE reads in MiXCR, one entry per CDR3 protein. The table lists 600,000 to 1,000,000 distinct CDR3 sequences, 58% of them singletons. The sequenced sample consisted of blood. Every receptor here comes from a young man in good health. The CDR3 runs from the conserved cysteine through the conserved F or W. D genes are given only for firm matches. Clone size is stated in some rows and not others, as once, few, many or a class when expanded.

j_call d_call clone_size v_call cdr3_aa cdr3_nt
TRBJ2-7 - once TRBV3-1 CASSLTDPGDEQYF TGTGCCAGCAGCCTGACGGACCCAGGGGACGAGCAGTACTTC
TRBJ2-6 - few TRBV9 CASSLLSSGANVLTF TGTGCCAGCAGCCTTCTTAGCTCTGGGGCCAACGTCCTGACTTTC
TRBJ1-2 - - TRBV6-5 CASSYSRWGNYGYTF TGTGCCAGCAGTTACTCGAGGTGGGGTAACTATGGCTACACCTTC
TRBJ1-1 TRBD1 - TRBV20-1 CSATRGRVTEAFF TGCAGTGCTACTAGGGGGCGAGTCACTGAAGCTTTCTTT
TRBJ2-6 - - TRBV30 CAWSVMSGANVLTF TGTGCCTGGAGTGTAATGTCAGGGGCCAACGTCCTGACTTTC
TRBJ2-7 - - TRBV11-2 CASSFTGHEQYF TGTGCCAGCAGCTTTACCGGGCATGAGCAGTACTTC
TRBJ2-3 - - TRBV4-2 CASSQEWSARTDTQYF TGTGCCAGCAGCCAAGAATGGTCAGCGCGCACAGATACGCAGTATTTT
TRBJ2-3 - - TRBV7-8 CASSLASRLVDTQYF TGTGCCAGCAGCTTAGCCAGCCGCCTGGTGGATACGCAGTATTTT
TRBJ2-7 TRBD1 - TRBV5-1 CASSRTGGWNEQYF TGCGCCAGCAGCAGAACAGGGGGTTGGAACGAGCAGTACTTC
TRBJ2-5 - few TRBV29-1 CSVGQGRETQYF TGCAGCGTTGGTCAGGGGAGAGAGACCCAGTACTTC
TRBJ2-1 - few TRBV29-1 CSVEGGSLGNEQFF TGCAGCGTTGAAGGGGGTAGCCTGGGGAATGAGCAGTTCTTC
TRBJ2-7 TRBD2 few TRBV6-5 CASSSERGLPYEQYF TGTGCCAGCAGTTCAGAGCGGGGACTTCCCTACGAGCAGTACTTC
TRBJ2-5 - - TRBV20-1 CSAVRGRETQYF TGCAGTGCTGTTCGTGGCCGGGAGACCCAGTACTTC
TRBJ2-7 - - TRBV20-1 CSAAVSGFRGPYEQYF TGCAGTGCTGCGGTTAGCGGCTTTCGAGGGCCCTACGAGCAGTACTTC
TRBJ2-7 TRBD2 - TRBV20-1 CSASFAGGLYEQYF TGCAGTGCTTCTTTCGCGGGGGGCCTCTACGAGCAGTACTTC
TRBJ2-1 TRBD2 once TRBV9 CASSVDVIAGGVGEQFF TGTGCCAGCAGCGTAGACGTAATAGCGGGAGGTGTGGGTGAGCAGTTCTTC
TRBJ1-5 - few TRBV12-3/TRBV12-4 CASSFGSGPNQPQHF TGTGCCAGCAGTTTCGGTTCAGGGCCCAATCAGCCCCAGCATTTT
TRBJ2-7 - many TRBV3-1 CASSRRTAGEQYF TGTGCCAGCAGCCGTCGTACCGCTGGCGAGCAGTACTTC
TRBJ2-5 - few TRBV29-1 CSVQKVGETQYF TGCAGCGTTCAGAAGGTGGGGGAGACCCAGTACTTC
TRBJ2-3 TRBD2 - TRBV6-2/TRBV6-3 CASSYSTSGETDTQYF TGTGCCAGCAGTTACTCAACTAGCGGGGAGACAGATACGCAGTATTTT
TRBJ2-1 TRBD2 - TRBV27 CASSPRGGSGGHYNEQFF TGTGCCAGCAGTCCCCGGGGGGGGAGCGGGGGGCATTACAATGAGCAGTTCTTC
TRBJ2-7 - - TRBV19 CASSEGLSAEQYF TGTGCCAGTAGTGAAGGGTTGTCTGCCGAGCAGTACTTC
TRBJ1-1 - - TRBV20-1 CSARVNPGLAFF TGCAGTGCTAGAGTAAATCCGGGGTTAGCTTTCTTT
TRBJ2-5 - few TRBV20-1 CSANSGGNGGHNEQYF TGCAGTGCTAACTCTGGGGGGAACGGGGGGCACAATGAGCAGTACTTC
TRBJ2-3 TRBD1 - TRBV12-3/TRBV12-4 CASRTGGRTTDTQYF TGTGCCAGCAGGACAGGGGGCAGAACCACGGATACGCAGTATTTT
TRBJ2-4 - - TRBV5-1 CASSLSASLAKNIQYF TGCGCCAGCAGCTTGTCGGCCAGCTTAGCCAAAAACATTCAGTACTTC
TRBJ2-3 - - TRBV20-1 CSASWEGAYTDTQYF TGCAGTGCTAGTTGGGAGGGGGCCTACACAGATACGCAGTATTTT
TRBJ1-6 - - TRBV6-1 CASVSGQRGSYNSPLHF TGTGCCAGCGTAAGTGGGCAGCGGGGATCCTATAATTCACCCCTCCACTTT
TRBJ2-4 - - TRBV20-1 CSASTGDAKNIQYF TGCAGTGCATCGACCGGGGACGCCAAAAACATTCAGTACTTC
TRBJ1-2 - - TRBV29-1 CSVVYETTPGYTF TGCAGCGTCGTATACGAAACTACCCCAGGCTACACCTTC
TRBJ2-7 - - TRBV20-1 CSAGIGTQPYEQYF TGCAGTGCTGGGATAGGGACTCAGCCATACGAGCAGTACTTC
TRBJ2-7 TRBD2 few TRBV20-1 CSARDKLAVPYEQYF TGCAGTGCTAGAGATAAACTAGCGGTACCTTACGAGCAGTACTTC
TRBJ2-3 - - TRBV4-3 CASSQGVWGSDPTDTQYF TGCGCCAGCAGCCAAGGGGTTTGGGGGAGTGATCCCACAGATACGCAGTATTTT
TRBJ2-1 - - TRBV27 CASSLSGESSYNEQFF TGTGCCAGCAGTTTATCCGGGGAGAGCTCCTACAATGAGCAGTTCTTC
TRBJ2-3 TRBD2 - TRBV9 CASSEGTSGNTQYF TGTGCCAGCAGCGAGGGGACTAGCGGGAATACGCAGTATTTT
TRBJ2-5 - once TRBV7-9 CASSLAGLSGRKETQYF TGTGCCAGCAGCTTAGCGGGGCTAAGCGGGCGTAAAGAGACCCAGTACTTC
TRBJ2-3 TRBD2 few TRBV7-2 CASSLRRLAGIDTQYF TGTGCCAGCAGCTTAAGACGACTAGCGGGTATAGATACGCAGTATTTT
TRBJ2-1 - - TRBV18 CASSQTGPGHGIEQFF TGTGCCAGCTCCCAGACAGGTCCAGGCCATGGCATTGAGCAGTTCTTC
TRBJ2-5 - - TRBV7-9 CASSSSGSREETQYF TGTGCCAGTAGCTCGTCTGGGAGTCGAGAAGAGACCCAGTACTTC
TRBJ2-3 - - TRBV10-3 CAISDPRGRTDTQYF TGTGCCATCAGTGACCCCAGGGGCCGTACAGATACGCAGTATTTT
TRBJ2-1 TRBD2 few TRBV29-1 CSGGPSGDLNEQFF TGCAGCGGGGGACCTAGCGGGGACCTGAATGAGCAGTTCTTC
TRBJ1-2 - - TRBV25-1 CASQRRLIYGYTF TGTGCCAGCCAAAGGAGGTTAATCTATGGCTACACCTTC
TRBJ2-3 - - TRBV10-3 CAISESTGASTDTQYF TGTGCCATCAGTGAGTCGACGGGGGCGAGCACAGATACGCAGTATTTT
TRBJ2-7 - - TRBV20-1 CSASDSPRAYEQYF TGCAGTGCTTCTGACTCCCCGAGAGCCTACGAGCAGTACTTC
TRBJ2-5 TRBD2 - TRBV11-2 CASSSTPSGGAGETQYF TGTGCCAGCAGCTCGACACCTAGCGGAGGGGCAGGAGAGACCCAGTACTTC
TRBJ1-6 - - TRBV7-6 CASSSPTGKTLKKNNSPLHF TGTGCCAGCAGCTCCCCCACCGGGAAAACTCTTAAAAAAAATAATTCACCCCTCCACTTT
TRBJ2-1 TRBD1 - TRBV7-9 CASSAYAGTGEDEQFF TGTGCCAGCAGCGCTTACGCCGGGACAGGGGAAGATGAGCAGTTCTTC
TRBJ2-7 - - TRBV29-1 CSVGSSDYEQYF TGCAGCGTTGGGAGTAGCGATTACGAGCAGTACTTC
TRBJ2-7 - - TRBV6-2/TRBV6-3 CASREGPGRTYEQYF TGTGCCAGCAGGGAAGGGCCGGGACGGACCTACGAGCAGTACTTC
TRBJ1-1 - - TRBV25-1 CASKRDWNTEAFF TGTGCCAGCAAACGGGACTGGAACACTGAAGCTTTCTTT
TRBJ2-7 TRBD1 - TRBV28 CASTTPAGQGNYEQYF TGTGCCAGCACCACCCCAGCGGGACAGGGGAATTACGAGCAGTACTTC
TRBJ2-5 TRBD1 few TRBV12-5 CASGLSDREETQYF TGTGCTAGTGGTTTAAGTGACAGGGAGGAGACCCAGTACTTC
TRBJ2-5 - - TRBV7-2 CASSLVALIQETQYF TGTGCCAGCAGCTTAGTTGCTTTGATTCAAGAGACCCAGTACTTC
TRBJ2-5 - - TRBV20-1 CSGPSTGTQYF TGCAGCGGCCCAAGTACGGGGACCCAGTACTTC
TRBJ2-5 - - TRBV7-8 CASSPGVTETQYF TGTGCCAGCAGCCCGGGAGTCACGGAGACCCAGTACTTC
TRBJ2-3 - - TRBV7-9 CASSLLMGGSTDTQYF TGTGCCAGCAGCCTCCTTATGGGCGGAAGCACAGATACGCAGTATTTT
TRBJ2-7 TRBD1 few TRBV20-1 CSAIITGGLGYEQYF TGCAGTGCCATCATAACAGGGGGCCTCGGCTACGAGCAGTACTTC
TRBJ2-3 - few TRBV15 CATSRDPRLLITDTQYF TGTGCCACCAGCAGAGATCCCAGACTACTAATCACAGATACGCAGTATTTT
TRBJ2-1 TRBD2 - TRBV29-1 CSVAGAGEVYNEQFF TGCAGCGTTGCTGGAGCGGGAGAGGTATACAATGAGCAGTTCTTC